The present entry profiles one T cell receptor beta chain with its context. These data belong to a study of blood T cell repertoires in COVID-19. About the research overall: Acute and convalescent COVID-19 specimens originated in the United States, Italy and Spain. From T cells, B-cell-depleted T cells, or PBMCs came the material, which was cDNA or gDNA.

The assay was immunoSEQ multiplex PCR, and TCRdb's table has in-frame clones only and misses some. The table records approximately 230,000 clones, about nine tenths of them present only once. Sequences were obtained from peripheral blood. The clonotype was recovered from a young man who had recovered from COVID-19.

CDR3 in DNA: TGCAGCGTCCTTGGGGGGAGCACCGGGGAGCTGTTTTTT. Amino acid sequence: CSVLGGSTGELFF. The chain joins TRBV29-1 to TRBJ2-2; perhaps TRBD2 as D (6 bases). This CDR3 region has 13 residues. CDR1 SQVTM and CDR2 ANQGSEA come from the germline V gene. The V gene lost 6 bases and the J gene lost 4 bases, with 12 bases spanning the gap.